A single TCR beta chain is shown here with its context. 60 Vbeta and 13 Jbeta primers were used in PCR. Assay: immunoSEQ multiplex PCR; the TCRdb copy retains only in-frame clones and omits some. The sample contains roughly 100,000 clones, about 70% of which appear only once. This specimen comes from a study of cytomegalovirus exposure and HLA in healthy donors. CDR1 SGHAT and CDR2 FQNNGV come from the germline V gene. V lost 4 bases and J 1 base, leaving 7 bases between the germline ends. This CDR3 has 13 amino acids. The chain is built from TRBV11-2 and TRBJ1-1; a possible D gene is TRBD1 (5 bases). The sequenced sample consisted of PBMCs. This clonotype was obtained from a man aged 25-45 years in good health and CMV-seronegative. CDR3 in DNA: TGTGCCAGCAGCTATAGGGGGAACACTGAAGCTTTCTTT. It encodes CASSYRGNTEAFF.